The entry below gives a single TCR beta chain sequence along with its context. V was cut by 0 bases and J by 3 bases, with 6 bases left in between. The CDR3 contains 14 residues. Germline loops: CDR1 MGHRA, CDR2 YSYEKL. The data are from a study of blood T cell repertoires in COVID-19. Study-wide context: T cells, B-cell-depleted T cells, or PBMCs provided the cDNA or gDNA that served as material.

In the original workflow: It was from reference gene primer amplification that nucleated cell counts were estimated. Measured with immunoSEQ multiplex PCR; TCRdb has only the in-frame clones, and not every one. Clone size and V and J calls were adopted from that table, with D and trimming inferred from the DNA. The sample holds approximately 77,000 clones, approximately 90% seen once. This rearrangement joins TRBV4-1 to TRBJ2-1, with D uncertain. The source material was peripheral blood. The clonotype comes from a man aged 50 to 60 with active COVID-19. CDR3 protein: CASSQDELYNEQFF. CDR3 bases: TGCGCCAGCAGCCAAGATGAACTCTACAATGAGCAGTTCTTC.